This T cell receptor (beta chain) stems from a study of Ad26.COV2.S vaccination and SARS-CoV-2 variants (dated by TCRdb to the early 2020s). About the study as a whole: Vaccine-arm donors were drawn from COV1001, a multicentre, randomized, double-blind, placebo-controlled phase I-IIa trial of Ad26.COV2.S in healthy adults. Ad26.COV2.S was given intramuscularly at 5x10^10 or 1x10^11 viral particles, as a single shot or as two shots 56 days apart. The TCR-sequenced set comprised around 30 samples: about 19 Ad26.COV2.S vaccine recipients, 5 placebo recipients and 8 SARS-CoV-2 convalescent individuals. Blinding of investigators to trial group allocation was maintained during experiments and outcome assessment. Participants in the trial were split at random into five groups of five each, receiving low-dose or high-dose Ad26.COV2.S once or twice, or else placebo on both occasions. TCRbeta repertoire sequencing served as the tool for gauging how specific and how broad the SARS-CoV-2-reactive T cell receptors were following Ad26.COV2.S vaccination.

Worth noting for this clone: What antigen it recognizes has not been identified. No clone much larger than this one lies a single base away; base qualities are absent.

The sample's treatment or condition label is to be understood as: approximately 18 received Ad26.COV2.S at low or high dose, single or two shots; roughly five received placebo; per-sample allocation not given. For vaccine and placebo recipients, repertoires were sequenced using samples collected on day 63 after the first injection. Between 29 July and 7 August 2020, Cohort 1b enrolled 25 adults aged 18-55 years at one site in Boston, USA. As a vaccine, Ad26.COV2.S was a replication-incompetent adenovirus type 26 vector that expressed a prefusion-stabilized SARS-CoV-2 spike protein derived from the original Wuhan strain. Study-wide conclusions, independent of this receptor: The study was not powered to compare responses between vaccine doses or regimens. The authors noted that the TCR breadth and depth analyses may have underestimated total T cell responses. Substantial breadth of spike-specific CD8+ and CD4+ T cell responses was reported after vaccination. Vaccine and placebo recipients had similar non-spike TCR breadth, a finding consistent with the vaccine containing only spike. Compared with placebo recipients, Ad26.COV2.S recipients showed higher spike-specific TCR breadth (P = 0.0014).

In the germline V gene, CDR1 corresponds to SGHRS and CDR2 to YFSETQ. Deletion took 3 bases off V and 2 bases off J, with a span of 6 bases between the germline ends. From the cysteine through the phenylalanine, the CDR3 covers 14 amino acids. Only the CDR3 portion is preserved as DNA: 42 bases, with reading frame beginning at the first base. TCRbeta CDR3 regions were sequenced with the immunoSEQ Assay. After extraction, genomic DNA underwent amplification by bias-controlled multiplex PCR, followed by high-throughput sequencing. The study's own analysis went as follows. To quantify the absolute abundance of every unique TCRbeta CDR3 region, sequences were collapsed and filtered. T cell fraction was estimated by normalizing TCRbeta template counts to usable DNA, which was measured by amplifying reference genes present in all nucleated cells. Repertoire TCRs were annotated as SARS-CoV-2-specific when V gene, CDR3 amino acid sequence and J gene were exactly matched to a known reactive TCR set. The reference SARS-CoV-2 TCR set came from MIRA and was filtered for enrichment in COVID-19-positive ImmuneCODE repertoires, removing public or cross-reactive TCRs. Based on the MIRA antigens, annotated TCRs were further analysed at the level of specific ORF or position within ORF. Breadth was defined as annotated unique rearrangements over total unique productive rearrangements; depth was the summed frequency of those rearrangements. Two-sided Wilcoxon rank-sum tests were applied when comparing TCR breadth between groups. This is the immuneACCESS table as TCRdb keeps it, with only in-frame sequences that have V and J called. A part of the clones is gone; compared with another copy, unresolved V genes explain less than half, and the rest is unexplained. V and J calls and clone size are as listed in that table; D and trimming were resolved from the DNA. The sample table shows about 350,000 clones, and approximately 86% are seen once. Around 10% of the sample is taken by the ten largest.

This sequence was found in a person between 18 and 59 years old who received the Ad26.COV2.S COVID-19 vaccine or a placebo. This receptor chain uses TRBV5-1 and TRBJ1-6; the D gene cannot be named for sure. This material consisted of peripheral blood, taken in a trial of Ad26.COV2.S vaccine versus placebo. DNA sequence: TGCGCCAGCAGCTCAGACACCTATAATTCACCCCTCCACTTT. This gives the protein CASSSDTYNSPLHF.